This TCR beta chain stems from a study of T cells after posttransplantation cyclophosphamide. Findings and caveats of the study: Tissue-infiltrating T cells from skin or gut overlapped little with blood T cells. Recipient CMV seropositivity and CMV reactivation strongly tracked TRB clonality. Later post-transplant blood repertoires were often dominated by donor CD8+ memory clones.

Busulfan-fludarabine conditioning, marrow transplant, and cyclophosphamide on days +3 and +4 were administered. Method: immunoSEQ multiplex PCR; TCRdb's copy keeps in-frame clones and lacks some. The profile covers about 9,100 clones, none occurring a single time. The CDR3 runs to 13 residues. Trimming took 10 bases from V and 4 from J; bases not matched to a gene: 6. Per the germline V gene, CDR1 is SNHLY and CDR2 is FYNNEI. This clone has a count of ten or more. Its specificity is not known. The material was PBMCs, obtained 350 to 390 days after allogeneic stem cell transplant with posttransplant cyclophosphamide. This rearrangement joins TRBV2 to TRBJ1-5; 8 nucleotides agree with TRBD1. The source is a male patient aged 45-60 years who received an allogeneic stem cell transplant from a related donor and was CMV-positive. Some T cells may possibly be graft donor cells. In DNA, the CDR3 is TGTGCCACCGCGGGACAGGCTAATCAGCCCCAGCATTTT. Amino acids: CATAGQANQPQHF. The whole variable domain, remainder taken from reference TRBV2 and TRBJ1-5, is EPEVTQTPSHQVTQMGQEVILRCVPISNHLYFYWYRQILGQKVEFLVSFYNNEISEKSEIFDDQFSVERPDGSNFTLKIRSTKLEDSAMYFCATAGQANQPQHFGDGTRLSIL.